This paragraph covers one TCR beta chain sequence. Its antigen is not identified. The library was prepared for alpha chains; this beta chain is a stray read, so its frequency means little. The sample originates from a study of spatial heterogeneity in lung cancer. Study-wide results and caveats: Expanded alpha and beta TCR counts within tumors tracked tumor mutation counts.

With 5 bases clipped from V and 3 bases from J, the junction kept 3 bases outside the gene matches. CDR1 and CDR2 from the germline V gene are SGHNT and YENEEA. The CDR3 is 13 residues long. Via MiXCR, TCRdb re-called the 5' RACE reads, giving one row per CDR3 protein. The sample lists several thousand distinct CDR3 sequences; roughly 12% were seen once. Regarding time point: sample taken at primary tumor resection. In each case, whole RNA from tumor, nontumor lung or frozen PBMC was sequenced unsorted. Sample: lung tumor tissue, taken at surgery. The chain is built from TRBV11-3 and TRBJ2-5; TRBD1 matches 7 bases. The sequence came from a male donor with early-stage non-small cell lung cancer. CDR3 coding DNA: TGTGCCAGCAGCACGGGACAGAAAGAGACCCAGTACTTC. It codes for CASSTGQKETQYF.